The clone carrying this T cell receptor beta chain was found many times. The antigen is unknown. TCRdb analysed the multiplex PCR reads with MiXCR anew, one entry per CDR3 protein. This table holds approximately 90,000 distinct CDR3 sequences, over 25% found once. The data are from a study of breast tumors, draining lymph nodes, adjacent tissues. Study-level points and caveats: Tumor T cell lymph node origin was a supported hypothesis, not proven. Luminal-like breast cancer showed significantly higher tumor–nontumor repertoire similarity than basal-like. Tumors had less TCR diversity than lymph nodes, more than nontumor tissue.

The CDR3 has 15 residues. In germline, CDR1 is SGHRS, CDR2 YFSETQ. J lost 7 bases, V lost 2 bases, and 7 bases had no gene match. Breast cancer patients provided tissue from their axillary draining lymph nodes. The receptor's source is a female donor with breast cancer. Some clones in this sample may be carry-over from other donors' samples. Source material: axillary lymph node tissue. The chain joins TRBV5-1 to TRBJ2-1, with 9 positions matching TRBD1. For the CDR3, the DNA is TGCGCCAGCAGCTTTGAGGGACAGGGAAGGAATGAGCAGTTCTTC. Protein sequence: CASSFEGQGRNEQFF.